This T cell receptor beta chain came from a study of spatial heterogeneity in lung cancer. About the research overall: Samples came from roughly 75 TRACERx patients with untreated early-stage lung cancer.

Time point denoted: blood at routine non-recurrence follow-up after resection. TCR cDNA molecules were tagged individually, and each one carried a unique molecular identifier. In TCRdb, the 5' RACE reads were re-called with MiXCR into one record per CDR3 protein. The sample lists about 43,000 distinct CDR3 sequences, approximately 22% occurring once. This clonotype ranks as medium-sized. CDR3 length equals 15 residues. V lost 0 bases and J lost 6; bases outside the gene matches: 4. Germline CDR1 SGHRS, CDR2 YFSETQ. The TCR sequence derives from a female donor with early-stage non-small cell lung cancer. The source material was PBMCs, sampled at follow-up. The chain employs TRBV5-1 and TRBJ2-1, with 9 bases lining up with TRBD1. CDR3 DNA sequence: TGCGCCAGCAGCTTGGTAGTGACAGGGGGCAATGAGCAGTTCTTC. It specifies CASSLVVTGGNEQFF.